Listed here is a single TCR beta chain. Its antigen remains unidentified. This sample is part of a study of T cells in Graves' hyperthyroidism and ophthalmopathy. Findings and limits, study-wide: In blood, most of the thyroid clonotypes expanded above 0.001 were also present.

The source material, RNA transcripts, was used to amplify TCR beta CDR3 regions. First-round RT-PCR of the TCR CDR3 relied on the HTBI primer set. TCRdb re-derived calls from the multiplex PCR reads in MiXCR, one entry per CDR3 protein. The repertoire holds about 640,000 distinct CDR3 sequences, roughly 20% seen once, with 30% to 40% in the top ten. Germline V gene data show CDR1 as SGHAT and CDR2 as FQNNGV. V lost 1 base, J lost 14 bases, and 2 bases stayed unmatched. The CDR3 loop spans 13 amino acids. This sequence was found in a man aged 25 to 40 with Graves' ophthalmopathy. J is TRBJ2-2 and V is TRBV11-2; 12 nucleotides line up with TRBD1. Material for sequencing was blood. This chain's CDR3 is CASSLGDRGHLFF. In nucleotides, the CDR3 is TGTGCCAGCAGCTTAGGGGACAGGGGGCACCTGTTTTTT.